Here is one T cell receptor (beta chain) with its context. Trimming took 6 bases from V and 7 from J; bases not matched to a gene: 3. This CDR3 spans 13 amino acids. Germline loops: CDR1 LGHNT, CDR2 FRNRAP. This entry comes from a study of T cell changes during pregnancy in multiple sclerosis. Generated by immunoSEQ multiplex PCR, the TCRdb table keeps only in-frame clones and is missing some. In the table there are 95,000 to 110,000 clones, roughly 92% of which are singletons. Here the sequenced sample was peripheral blood, taken after pregnancy. This clonotype was sampled from a female donor with multiple sclerosis, enrolled in a pregnancy study. The chain links TRBV12-5 to TRBJ1-5; 10 bases match TRBD1. In DNA form, the CDR3 reads TGTGCTAGTGGCTTGACAGGGGGCCAGCCCCAGCATTTT. Its protein product is CASGLTGGQPQHF.